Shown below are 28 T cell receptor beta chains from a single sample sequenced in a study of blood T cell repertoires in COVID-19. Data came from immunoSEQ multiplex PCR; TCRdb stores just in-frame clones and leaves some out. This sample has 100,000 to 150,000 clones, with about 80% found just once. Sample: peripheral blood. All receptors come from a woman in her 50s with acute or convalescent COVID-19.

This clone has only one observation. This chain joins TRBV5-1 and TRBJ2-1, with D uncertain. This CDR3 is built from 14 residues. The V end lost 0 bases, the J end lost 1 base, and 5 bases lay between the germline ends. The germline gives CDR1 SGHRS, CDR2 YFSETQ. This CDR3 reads CASSLASSYNEQFF. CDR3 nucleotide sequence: TGCGCCAGCAGCTTGGCCAGTTCCTACAATGAGCAGTTCTTC.

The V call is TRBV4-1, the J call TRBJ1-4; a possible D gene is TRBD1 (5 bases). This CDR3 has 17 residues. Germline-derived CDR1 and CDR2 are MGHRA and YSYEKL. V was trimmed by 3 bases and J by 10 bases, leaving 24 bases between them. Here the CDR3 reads CASSHPTGARASAKLFF. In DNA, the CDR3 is TGCGCCAGCAGCCATCCCACGGGCGCCAGGGCTTCGGCAAAACTGTTTTTT.

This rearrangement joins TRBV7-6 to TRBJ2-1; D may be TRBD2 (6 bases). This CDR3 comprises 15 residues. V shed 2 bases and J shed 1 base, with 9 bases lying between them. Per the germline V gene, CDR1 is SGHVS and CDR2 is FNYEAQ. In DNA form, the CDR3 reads TGTGCCAGCAGCTTACTAGCGAGTTCCTACAATGAGCAGTTCTTC. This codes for CASSLLASSYNEQFF.

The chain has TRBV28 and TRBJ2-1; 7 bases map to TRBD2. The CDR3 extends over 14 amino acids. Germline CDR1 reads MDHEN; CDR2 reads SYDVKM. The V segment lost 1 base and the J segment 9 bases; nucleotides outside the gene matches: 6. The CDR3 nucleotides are TGTGCCAGCAGTTTATCGACTAGCTTTGGTGAGCAGTTCTTC. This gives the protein CASSLSTSFGEQFF.

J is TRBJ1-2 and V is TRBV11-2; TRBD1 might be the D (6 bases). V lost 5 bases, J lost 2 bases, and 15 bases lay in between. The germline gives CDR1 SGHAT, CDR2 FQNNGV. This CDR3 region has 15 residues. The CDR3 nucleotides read TGTGCCAGCAGCCCCGTGTTGAGGGGGAACTATGGCTACACCTTC. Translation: CASSPVLRGNYGYTF.

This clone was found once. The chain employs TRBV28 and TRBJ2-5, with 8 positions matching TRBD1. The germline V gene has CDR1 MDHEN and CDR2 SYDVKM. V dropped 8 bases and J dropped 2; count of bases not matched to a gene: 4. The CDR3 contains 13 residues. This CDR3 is CASVHRGQETQYF. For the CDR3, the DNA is TGTGCCAGCGTACACAGGGGGCAAGAGACCCAGTACTTC. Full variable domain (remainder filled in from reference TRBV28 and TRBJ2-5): DVKVTQSSRYLVKRTGEKVFLECVQDMDHENMFWYRQDPGLGLRLIYFSYDVKMKEKGDIPEGYSVSREKKERFSLILESASTNQTSMYLCASVHRGQETQYFGPGTRLLVL.

DNA for the CDR3: TGTGCCAGCAGCTTGACCGGGACAGCGATTGGAAACACCATATATTTT. Translation: CASSLTGTAIGNTIYF. This chain joins TRBV7-3 and TRBJ1-3; 7 bases are shared with TRBD1. Per germline, CDR1 SGHTA and CDR2 FQGTGA. Trimming took 3 bases from V and 3 from J; bases not matched to a gene: 8. This CDR3 comprises 16 residues.

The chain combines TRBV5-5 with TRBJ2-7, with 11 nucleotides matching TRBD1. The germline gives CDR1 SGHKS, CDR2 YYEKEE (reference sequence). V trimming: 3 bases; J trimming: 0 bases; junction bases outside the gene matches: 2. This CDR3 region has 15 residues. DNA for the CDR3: TGTGCCAGCAGCTGGACAGGGGGCGCCTCCTACGAGCAGTACTTC. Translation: CASSWTGGASYEQYF.

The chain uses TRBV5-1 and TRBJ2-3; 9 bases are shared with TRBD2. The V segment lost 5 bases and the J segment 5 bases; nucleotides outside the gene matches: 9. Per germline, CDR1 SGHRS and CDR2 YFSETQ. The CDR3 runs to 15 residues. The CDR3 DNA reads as TGCGCCAGCAGTCCGCGGGGGGGAGCGGGAGATACGCAGTATTTT. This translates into CASSPRGGAGDTQYF.

CDR3 amino acids: CATSRTGFTNTGELFF. The DNA of the CDR3 is TGTGCCACCAGCAGAACGGGGTTTACGAACACCGGGGAGCTGTTTTTT. The chain employs TRBV15 and TRBJ2-2; perhaps TRBD2 as D (5 bases). Germline loops: CDR1 LNHNV, CDR2 YYDKDF (reference sequence). This CDR3 spans 16 amino acids. V dropped 2 bases and J dropped 0 bases, with 10 bases sitting between them.

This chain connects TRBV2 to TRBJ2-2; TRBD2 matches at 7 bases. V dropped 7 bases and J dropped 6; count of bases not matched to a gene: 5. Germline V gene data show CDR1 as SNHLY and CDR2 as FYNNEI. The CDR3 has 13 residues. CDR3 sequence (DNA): TGTGCCAGCAACCTAGCGGCCTCCGGGGAGCTGTTTTTT. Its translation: CASNLAASGELFF.

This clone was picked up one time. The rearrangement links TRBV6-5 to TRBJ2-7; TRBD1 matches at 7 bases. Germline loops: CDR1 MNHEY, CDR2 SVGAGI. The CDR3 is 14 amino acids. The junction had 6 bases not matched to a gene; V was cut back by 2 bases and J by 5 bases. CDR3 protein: CASSYTEGQDEQYF. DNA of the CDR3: TGTGCCAGCAGTTACACCGAAGGACAGGACGAGCAGTACTTC.

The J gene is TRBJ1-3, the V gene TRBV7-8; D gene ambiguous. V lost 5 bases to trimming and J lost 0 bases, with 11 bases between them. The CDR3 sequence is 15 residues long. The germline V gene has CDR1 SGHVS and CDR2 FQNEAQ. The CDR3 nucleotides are TGTGCCAGCAGCCCGGAGTACATCTCTGGAAACACCATATATTTT. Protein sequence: CASSPEYISGNTIYF.

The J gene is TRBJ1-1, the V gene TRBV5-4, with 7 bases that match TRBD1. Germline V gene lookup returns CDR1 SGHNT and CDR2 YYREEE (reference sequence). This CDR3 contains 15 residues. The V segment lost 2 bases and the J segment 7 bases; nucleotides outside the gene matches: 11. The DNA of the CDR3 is TGTGCCAGCAGCTTATTTTCCGGGACAGCAGATGAAGCTTTCTTT. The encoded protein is CASSLFSGTADEAFF.

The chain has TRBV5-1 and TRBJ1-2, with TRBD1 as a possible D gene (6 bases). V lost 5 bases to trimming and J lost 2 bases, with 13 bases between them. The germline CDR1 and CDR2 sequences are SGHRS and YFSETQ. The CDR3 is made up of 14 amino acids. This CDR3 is CASRFRDNNYGYTF. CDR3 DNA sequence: TGCGCCAGCAGATTCCGGGACAACAACTATGGCTACACCTTC.

CDR3 DNA sequence: TGTGCCAGCAGCCAGGGGACATTGAGCAATCAGCCCCAGCATTTT. Encoded protein: CASSQGTLSNQPQHF. This chain joins TRBV7-9 and TRBJ1-5; D possibly corresponds to TRBD1 (6 bases). V lost 5 bases and J lost 1, with 12 bases in between. The CDR3 totals 15 residues. Looked up from germline, CDR1 is SEHNR and CDR2 is FQNEAQ (reference sequence). The whole variable domain, remainder taken from reference TRBV7-9 and TRBJ1-5, is DTGVSQNPRHKITKRGQNVTFRCDPISEHNRLYWYRQTLGQGPEFLTYFQNEAQLEKSRLLSDRFSAERPKGSFSTLEIQRTEQGDSAMYLCASSQGTLSNQPQHFGDGTRLSIL.

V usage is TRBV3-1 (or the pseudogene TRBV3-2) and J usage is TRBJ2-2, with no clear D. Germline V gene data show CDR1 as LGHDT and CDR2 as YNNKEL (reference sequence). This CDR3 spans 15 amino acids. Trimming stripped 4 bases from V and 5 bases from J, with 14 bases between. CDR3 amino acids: CASSPTVGSTGELFF. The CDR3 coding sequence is TGTGCCAGCAGCCCAACCGTCGGGTCTACCGGGGAGCTGTTTTTT.

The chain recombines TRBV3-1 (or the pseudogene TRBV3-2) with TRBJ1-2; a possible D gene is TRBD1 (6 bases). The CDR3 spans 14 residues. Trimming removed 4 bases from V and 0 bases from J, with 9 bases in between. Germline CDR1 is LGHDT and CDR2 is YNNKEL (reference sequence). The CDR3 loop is CASSRTAANYGYTF. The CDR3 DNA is TGTGCCAGCAGCCGGACAGCGGCTAACTATGGCTACACCTTC.

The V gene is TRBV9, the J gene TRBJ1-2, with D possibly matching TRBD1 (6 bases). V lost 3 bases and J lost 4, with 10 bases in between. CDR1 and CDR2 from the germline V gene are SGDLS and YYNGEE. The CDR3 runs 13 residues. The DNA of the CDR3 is TGTGCCAGCAGCGGGGACAAGTCCTATGGCTACACCTTC. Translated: CASSGDKSYGYTF.

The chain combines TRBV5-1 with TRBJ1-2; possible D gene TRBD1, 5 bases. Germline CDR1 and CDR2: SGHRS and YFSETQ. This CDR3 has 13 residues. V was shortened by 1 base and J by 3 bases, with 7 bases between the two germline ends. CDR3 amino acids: CASSLPGDYGYTF. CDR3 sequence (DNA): TGCGCCAGCAGCTTGCCGGGGGACTATGGCTACACCTTC.

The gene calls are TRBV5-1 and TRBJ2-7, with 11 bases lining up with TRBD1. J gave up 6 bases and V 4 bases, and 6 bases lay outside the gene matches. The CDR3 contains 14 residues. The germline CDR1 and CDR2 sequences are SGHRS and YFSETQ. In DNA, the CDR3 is TGCGCCAGCAGCAAGGGACAGGGGGGTGGCGAGCAGTACTTC. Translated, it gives CASSKGQGGGEQYF.

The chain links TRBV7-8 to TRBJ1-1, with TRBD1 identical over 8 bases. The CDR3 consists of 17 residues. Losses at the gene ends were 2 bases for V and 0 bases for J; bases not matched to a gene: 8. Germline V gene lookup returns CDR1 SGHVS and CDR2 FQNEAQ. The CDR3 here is CASSLQGAHSMNTEAFF. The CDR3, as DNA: TGTGCCAGCAGCTTACAGGGGGCTCACTCGATGAACACTGAAGCTTTCTTT.

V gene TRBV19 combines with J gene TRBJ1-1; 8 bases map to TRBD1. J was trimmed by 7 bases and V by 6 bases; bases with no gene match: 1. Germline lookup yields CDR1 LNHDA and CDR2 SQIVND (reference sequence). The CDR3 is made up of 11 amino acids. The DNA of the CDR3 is TGTGCCAGTAGGACAGGGGTTGAAGCTTTCTTT. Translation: CASRTGVEAFF.

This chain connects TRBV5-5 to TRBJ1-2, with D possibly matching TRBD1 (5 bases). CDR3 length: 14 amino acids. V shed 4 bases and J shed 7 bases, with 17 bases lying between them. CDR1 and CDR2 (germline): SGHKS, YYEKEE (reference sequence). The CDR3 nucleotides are TGTGCCAGCAGCCTTGGTAGGGTCAGGGTTGGCTACACCTTC. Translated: CASSLGRVRVGYTF.

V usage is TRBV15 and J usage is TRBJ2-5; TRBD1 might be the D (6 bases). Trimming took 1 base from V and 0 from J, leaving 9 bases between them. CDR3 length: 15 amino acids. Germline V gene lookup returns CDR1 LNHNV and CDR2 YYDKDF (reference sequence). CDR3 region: CATSRGGQNQETQYF. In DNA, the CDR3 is TGTGCCACCAGCAGAGGGGGGCAGAACCAAGAGACCCAGTACTTC.

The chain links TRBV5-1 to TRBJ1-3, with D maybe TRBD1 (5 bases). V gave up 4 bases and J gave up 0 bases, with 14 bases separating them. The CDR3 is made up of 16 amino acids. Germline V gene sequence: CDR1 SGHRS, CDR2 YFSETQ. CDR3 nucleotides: TGCGCCAGCAGCCCACTACAGGTTTCCTCTGGAAACACCATATATTTT. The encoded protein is CASSPLQVSSGNTIYF. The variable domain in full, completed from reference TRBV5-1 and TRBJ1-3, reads KAGVTQTPRYLIKTRGQQVTLSCSPISGHRSVSWYQQTPGQGLQFLFEYFSETQRNKGNFPGRFSGRQFSNSRSEMNVSTLELGDSALYLCASSPLQVSSGNTIYFGEGSWLTVV.

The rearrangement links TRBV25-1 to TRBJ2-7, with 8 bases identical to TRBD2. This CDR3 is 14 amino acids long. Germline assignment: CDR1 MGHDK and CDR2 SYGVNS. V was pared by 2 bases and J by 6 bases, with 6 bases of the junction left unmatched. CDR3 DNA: TGTGCCAGCAGTGAACCGGGGGGGTCCCGCGAGCAGTACTTC. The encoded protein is CASSEPGGSREQYF.

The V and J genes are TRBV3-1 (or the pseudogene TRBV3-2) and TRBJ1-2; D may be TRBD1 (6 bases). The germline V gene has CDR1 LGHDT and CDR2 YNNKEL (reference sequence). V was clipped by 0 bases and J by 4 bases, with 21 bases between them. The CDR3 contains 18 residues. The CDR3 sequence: CASSQDGFRTDKPYGYTF. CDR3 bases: TGTGCCAGCAGCCAAGATGGATTTAGGACAGACAAACCCTATGGCTACACCTTC.